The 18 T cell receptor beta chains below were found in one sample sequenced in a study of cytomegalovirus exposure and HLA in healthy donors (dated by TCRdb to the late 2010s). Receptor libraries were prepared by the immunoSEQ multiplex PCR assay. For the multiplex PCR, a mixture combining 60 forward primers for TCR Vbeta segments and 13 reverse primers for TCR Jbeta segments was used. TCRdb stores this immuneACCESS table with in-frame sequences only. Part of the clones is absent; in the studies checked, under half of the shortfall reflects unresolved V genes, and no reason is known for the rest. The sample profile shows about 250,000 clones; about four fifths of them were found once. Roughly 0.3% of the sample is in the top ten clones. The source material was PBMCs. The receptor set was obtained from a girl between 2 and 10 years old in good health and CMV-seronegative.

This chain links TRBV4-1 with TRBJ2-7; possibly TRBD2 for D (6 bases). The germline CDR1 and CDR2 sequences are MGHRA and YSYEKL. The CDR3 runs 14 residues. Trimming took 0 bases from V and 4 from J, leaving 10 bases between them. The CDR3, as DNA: TGCGCCAGCAGCCAAGACTCAGGGAGGTACGAGCAGTACTTC. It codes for CASSQDSGRYEQYF.

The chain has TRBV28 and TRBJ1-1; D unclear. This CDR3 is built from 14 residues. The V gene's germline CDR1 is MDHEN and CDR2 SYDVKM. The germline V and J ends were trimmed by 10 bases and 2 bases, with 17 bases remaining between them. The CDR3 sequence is CATNQAAGNTEAFF. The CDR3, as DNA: TGTGCCACCAACCAGGCGGCGGGAAACACTGAAGCTTTCTTT.

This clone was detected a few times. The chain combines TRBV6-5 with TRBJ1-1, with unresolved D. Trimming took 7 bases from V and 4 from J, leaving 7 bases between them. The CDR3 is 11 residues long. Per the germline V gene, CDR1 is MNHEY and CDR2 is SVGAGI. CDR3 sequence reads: CASTRGTEAFF. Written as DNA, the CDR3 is TGTGCCAGCACCCGCGGCACTGAAGCTTTCTTT.

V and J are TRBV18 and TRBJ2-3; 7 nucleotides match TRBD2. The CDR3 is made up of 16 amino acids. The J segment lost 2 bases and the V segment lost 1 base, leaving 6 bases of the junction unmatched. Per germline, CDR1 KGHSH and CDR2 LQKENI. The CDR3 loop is CASSPRVGGFTDTQYF. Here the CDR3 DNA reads TGTGCCAGCTCACCACGGGTCGGGGGGTTCACAGATACGCAGTATTTT.

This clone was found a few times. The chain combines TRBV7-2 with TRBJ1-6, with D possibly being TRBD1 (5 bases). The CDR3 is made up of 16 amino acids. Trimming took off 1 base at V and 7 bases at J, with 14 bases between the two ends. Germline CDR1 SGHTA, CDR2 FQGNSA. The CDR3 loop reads CASSLVPGFWNSPLHF. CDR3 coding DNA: TGTGCCAGCAGCTTAGTGCCAGGGTTCTGGAATTCACCCCTCCACTTT.

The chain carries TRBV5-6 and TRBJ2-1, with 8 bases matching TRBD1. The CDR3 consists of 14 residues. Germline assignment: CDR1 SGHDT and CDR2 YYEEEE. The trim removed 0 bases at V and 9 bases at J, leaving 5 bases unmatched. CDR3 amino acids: CASSLGPGGSEQFF. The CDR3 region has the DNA TGTGCCAGCAGCTTGGGTCCAGGGGGCTCTGAGCAGTTCTTC.

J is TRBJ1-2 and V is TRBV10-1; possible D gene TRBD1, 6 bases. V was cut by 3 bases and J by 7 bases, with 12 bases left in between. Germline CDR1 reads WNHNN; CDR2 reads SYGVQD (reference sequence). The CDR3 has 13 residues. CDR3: CASSEQGRLGYTF. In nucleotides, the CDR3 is TGCGCCAGCAGTGAACAGGGTCGGCTTGGCTACACCTTC.

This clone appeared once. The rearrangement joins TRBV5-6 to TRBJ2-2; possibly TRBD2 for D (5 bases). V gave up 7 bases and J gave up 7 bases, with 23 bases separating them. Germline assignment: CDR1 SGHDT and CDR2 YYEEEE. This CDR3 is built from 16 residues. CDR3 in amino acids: CASGLKISSTVGELFF. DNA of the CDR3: TGTGCCAGCGGACTTAAAATTAGTTCTACGGTCGGGGAGCTGTTTTTT. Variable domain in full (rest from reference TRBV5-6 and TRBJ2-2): DAGVTQSPTHLIKTRGQQVTLRCSPKSGHDTVSWYQQALGQGPQFIFQYYEEEERQRGNFPDRFSGHQFPNYSSELNVNALLLGDSALYLCASGLKISSTVGELFFGEGSRLTVL.

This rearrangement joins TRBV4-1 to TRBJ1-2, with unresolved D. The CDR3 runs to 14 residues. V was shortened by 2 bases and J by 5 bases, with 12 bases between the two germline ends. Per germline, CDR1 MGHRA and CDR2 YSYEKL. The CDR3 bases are TGCGCCAGCAGCCAATTTGTGCTGAGATATGGCTACACCTTC. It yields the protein CASSQFVLRYGYTF.

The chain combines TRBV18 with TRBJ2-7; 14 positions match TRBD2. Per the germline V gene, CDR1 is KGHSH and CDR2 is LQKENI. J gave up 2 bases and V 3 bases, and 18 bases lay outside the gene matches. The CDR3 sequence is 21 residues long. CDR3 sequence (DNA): TGTGCCAGCTCACCCGACGGACGGACTAGCGGGGGGCCCGTGAACACCTACGAGCAGTACTTC. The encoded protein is CASSPDGRTSGGPVNTYEQYF.

Here the CDR3 reads CAWGFGFSEQYF. The CDR3 bases are TGTGCCTGGGGCTTCGGGTTTTCCGAGCAGTACTTC. The chain is built from TRBV30 and TRBJ2-7; D gene uncertain. Looked up from germline, CDR1 is GTSNPN and CDR2 is SVGIG (reference sequence). The CDR3 loop spans 12 amino acids. V was clipped by 5 bases and J by 6 bases, with 14 bases between them.

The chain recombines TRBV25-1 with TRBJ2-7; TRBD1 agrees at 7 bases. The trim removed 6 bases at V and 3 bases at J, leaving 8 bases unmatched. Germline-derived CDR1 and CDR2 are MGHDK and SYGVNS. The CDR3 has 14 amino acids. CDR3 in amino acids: CASSTGVLFYEQYF. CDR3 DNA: TGTGCCAGCAGCACAGGGGTCTTGTTCTACGAGCAGTACTTC.

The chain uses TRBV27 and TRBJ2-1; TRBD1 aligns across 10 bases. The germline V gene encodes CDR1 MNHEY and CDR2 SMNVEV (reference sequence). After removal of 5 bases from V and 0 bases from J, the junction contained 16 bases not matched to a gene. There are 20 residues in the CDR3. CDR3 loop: CASSDPDRGKNIGSYNEQFF. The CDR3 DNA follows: TGTGCCAGCAGTGACCCGGACAGGGGGAAGAACATCGGCTCCTACAATGAGCAGTTCTTC.

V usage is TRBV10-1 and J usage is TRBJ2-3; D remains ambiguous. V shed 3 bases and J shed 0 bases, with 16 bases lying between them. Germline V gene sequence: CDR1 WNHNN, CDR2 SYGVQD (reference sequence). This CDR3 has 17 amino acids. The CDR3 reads CASSDPAGGTSTDTQYF. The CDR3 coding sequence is TGCGCCAGCAGTGATCCCGCCGGCGGTACTAGCACAGATACGCAGTATTTT.

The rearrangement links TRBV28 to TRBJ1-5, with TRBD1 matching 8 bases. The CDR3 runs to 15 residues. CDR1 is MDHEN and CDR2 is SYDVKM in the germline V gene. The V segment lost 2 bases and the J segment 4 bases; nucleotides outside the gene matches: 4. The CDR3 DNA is TGTGCCAGCAGTTTAAGGACAGGGCGGAATCAGCCCCAGCATTTT. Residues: CASSLRTGRNQPQHF.

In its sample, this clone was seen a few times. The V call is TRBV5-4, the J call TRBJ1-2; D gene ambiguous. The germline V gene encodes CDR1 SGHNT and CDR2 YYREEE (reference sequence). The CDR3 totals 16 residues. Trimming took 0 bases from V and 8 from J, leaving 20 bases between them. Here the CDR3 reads CASSLGGSGIAQGYTF. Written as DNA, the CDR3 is TGTGCCAGCAGCTTGGGAGGGAGTGGAATCGCTCAAGGCTACACCTTC.

In DNA, the CDR3 is TGTGCCAGCAGGCCACTAGACAGGGGAAATGAAAAACTGTTTTTT. Translated: CASRPLDRGNEKLFF. This chain joins TRBV28 and TRBJ1-4; TRBD1 matches 8 bases. V was clipped by 6 bases and J by 5 bases; unmatched bases: 8. Germline V gene lookup returns CDR1 MDHEN and CDR2 SYDVKM. This CDR3 comprises 15 residues.

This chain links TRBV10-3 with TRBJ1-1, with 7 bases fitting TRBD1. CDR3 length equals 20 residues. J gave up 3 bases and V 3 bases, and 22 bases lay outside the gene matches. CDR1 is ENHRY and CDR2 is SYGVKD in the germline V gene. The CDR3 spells CAISDYGTERLEGWDTEAFF. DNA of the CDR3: TGTGCCATCAGTGATTATGGGACAGAACGACTCGAGGGCTGGGACACTGAAGCTTTCTTT.